These 8 T cell receptor beta chains came from one sample sequenced in a study of cytomegalovirus exposure and HLA in healthy donors. PCR was performed using 60 Vbeta and 13 Jbeta primers. Repertoires were generated with immunoSEQ multiplex PCR, while TCRdb's copy carries only in-frame clones and drops some. The table has 65,000 to 95,000 clones, roughly 79% seen once. Source material: PBMCs. These TCRs come from a male donor in good health and CMV-seropositive.

This clone showed up just a few times. This chain connects TRBV6-4 to TRBJ2-3; 13 bases are a match to TRBD2. Germline V gene lookup returns CDR1 MRHNA and CDR2 SNTAGT. The CDR3 loop spans 15 amino acids. The V and J ends lost 2 bases and 6 bases, in that order; junction bases with no gene match: 2. CDR3 sequence: CASSDTSGGADTQYF. CDR3 coding DNA: TGTGCCAGCAGTGACACTAGCGGGGGGGCCGATACGCAGTATTTT.

This clone was found once. The V gene is TRBV27, the J gene TRBJ2-1; TRBD2 aligns across 9 bases. Trimming removed 8 bases from V and 1 base from J; junction bases left unmatched: 6. CDR1 MNHEY and CDR2 SMNVEV come from the germline V gene (reference sequence). There are 15 residues in the CDR3. CDR3 DNA sequence: TGTGCCAGCTGGATAGCGGGGGCTTCCTACAATGAGCAGTTCTTC. It translates to CASWIAGASYNEQFF.

This clone has a single count. The chain joins TRBV7-9 to TRBJ1-2; 11 bases are shared with TRBD1. The length of the CDR3 is 15 residues. The V gene's germline CDR1 is SEHNR and CDR2 FQNEAQ (reference sequence). The ends lost 2 bases at V and 8 bases at J; junction bases unmatched: 7. The CDR3 reads CASSLHGTGGEGYTF. The DNA of the CDR3 is TGTGCCAGCAGCTTACACGGGACAGGGGGTGAAGGCTACACCTTC.

With respect to this clone: The junction and the germline gene differ at one end; a read error may be behind it. The gene calls are TRBV19 and TRBJ1-2; D might be TRBD1 (6 bases). This CDR3 is built from 12 residues. The germline CDR1 and CDR2 sequences are LNHDA and SQIVND (reference sequence). CDR3 loop: CASSMGAALCRF. The CDR3 DNA follows: TGTGCCAGTAGTATGGGGGCAGCTCTTTGTCGGTTC.

This rearrangement joins TRBV30 to TRBJ2-5; a possible D gene is TRBD2 (5 bases). The V and J ends lost 0 bases and 5 bases respectively, with 16 bases between them. From germline, CDR1 is GTSNPN and CDR2 SVGIG (reference sequence). This CDR3 spans 15 amino acids. The CDR3 DNA is TGTGCCTGGAGTGTACGGTTGGGAGTCCGGGAGACCCAGTACTTC. Its translation: CAWSVRLGVRETQYF.

The V call is TRBV11-2, the J call TRBJ2-4, with D perhaps TRBD2 (5 bases). V was clipped by 5 bases and J by 3 bases, with 17 bases between them. This CDR3 is 16 amino acids long. CDR1 is SGHAT, CDR2 FQNNGV, per germline. CDR3 loop: CASSPRVRAGKNIQYF. In nucleotides, the CDR3 is TGTGCCAGCAGCCCGCGGGTAAGGGCAGGCAAAAACATTCAGTACTTC.

The chain is built from TRBV6-5 and TRBJ2-1; tentatively, D is TRBD1 (5 bases). The CDR3 totals 13 residues. V was shortened by 6 bases and J by 6 bases, with 12 bases between the two germline ends. Germline lookup yields CDR1 MNHEY and CDR2 SVGAGI. CDR3 residues: CASSYGGANEQFF. CDR3 nucleotides: TGTGCCAGCAGCTATGGTGGGGCCAATGAGCAGTTCTTC.

The count of this clone is one. This sequence joins TRBV28 and TRBJ2-5; D possibly uses TRBD1 or TRBD2 (7 bases each). Trimming removed 10 bases at V and 4 bases at J, with 16 bases between. Germline V gene lookup returns CDR1 MDHEN and CDR2 SYDVKM. The CDR3 extends over 13 amino acids. The CDR3 reads CATRGGAGETQYF. CDR3 sequence (DNA): TGTGCCACCAGGGGGGGGGCTGGAGAGACCCAGTACTTC. Together with reference TRBV28 and TRBJ2-5, the CDR3 gives the full variable domain: DVKVTQSSRYLVKRTGEKVFLECVQDMDHENMFWYRQDPGLGLRLIYFSYDVKMKEKGDIPEGYSVSREKKERFSLILESASTNQTSMYLCATRGGAGETQYFGPGTRLLVL.